These 19 T cell receptor beta chains originate from one sample sequenced in a study of human T cells and chemical hapten exposure. TCRdb independently ran MiXCR on the RACE reads; one entry per CDR3 protein. The table lists 120,000 or so distinct CDR3 sequences, roughly 14% of them singletons. Time point reported: pre-sensitization, week 0. Treatment: therapeutic diphenylcyclopropenone sensitization with weekly scalp DPC. The source material was whole blood, sampled in connection with sensitization to the hapten diphenylcyclopropenone (DPC). Receptor source: a woman younger than 35 with alopecia areata. Some clones in this sample may be carry-over from other donors' samples.

This clonotype was detected many times. The rearrangement links TRBV7-9 to TRBJ1-3, with D perhaps TRBD1 (6 bases). Trimming pared 4 bases from V and 1 base from J, leaving 14 bases between. Germline V gene data show CDR1 as SEHNR and CDR2 as FQNEAQ (reference sequence). This CDR3 spans 16 amino acids. The CDR3 reads CASSSVDRLSGNTIYF. The CDR3 DNA reads as TGTGCCAGCAGCTCCGTCGACAGGCTATCTGGAAACACCATATATTTT.

This clonotype was observed a handful of times. The chain is built from TRBV6-2 or TRBV6-3 and TRBJ2-7, with TRBD1 as a possible D gene (5 bases). V lost 8 bases, J lost 5 bases, and 16 bases lay in between. The germline gives CDR1 MNHEY, CDR2 SVGEGT. The CDR3 runs to 13 residues. The CDR3 is CASQYDRPHEQYF. As DNA, the CDR3 is TGTGCCAGCCAATACGACAGACCCCACGAGCAGTACTTC.

This chain links TRBV9 with TRBJ1-1, with D unresolved. Trimming removed 7 bases from V and 5 bases from J, with 15 bases in between. The germline gives CDR1 SGDLS, CDR2 YYNGEE. The CDR3 consists of 13 residues. CDR3 residues: CASSQFPWTEAFF. CDR3 coding DNA: TGTGCCAGCTCACAGTTCCCGTGGACTGAAGCTTTCTTT.

The table lists this clonotype with many counts. The J gene is TRBJ1-2, the V gene TRBV11-2, with D perhaps TRBD1 (6 bases). Germline CDR1 reads SGHAT; CDR2 reads FQNNGV. CDR3 length equals 16 residues. The V gene lost 2 bases and the J gene lost 5 bases, with 18 bases spanning the gap. The CDR3, as DNA: TGTGCCAGCAGCTTACATTCAGGGGAAGTAGATTATGGCTACACCTTC. Its protein is CASSLHSGEVDYGYTF.

Comment on this clonotype: A read error is possible here, since a much larger clone lies one base away. V is TRBV7-2 and J is TRBJ1-1, with D uncertain. Germline V gene lookup returns CDR1 SGHTA and CDR2 FQGNSA. This CDR3 region has 14 residues. The CDR3 here is CASCLVGGFTEAFF. CDR3 nucleotide sequence: TGTGCCAGCTGCTTAGTTGGTGGGTTCACTGAAGCTTTCTTT.

This clonotype was counted only a few times. J is TRBJ2-1 and V is TRBV7-9; D unresolved. There are 13 residues in the CDR3. V shed 6 bases and J shed 0 bases, with 6 bases lying between them. Germline V gene sequence: CDR1 SEHNR, CDR2 FQNEAQ (reference sequence). The chain's CDR3 is CASRQSSYNEQFF. The CDR3 DNA is TGTGCCAGCAGACAGAGCTCCTACAATGAGCAGTTCTTC.

V is TRBV7-9 and J is TRBJ1-1; D is unresolved. Germline CDR1 reads SEHNR; CDR2 reads FQNEAQ (reference sequence). The CDR3 runs 13 residues. Trimming removed 1 base from V and 7 bases from J, with 10 bases in between. CDR3 sequence: CASSLVRAHEAFF. As DNA, the CDR3 is TGTGCCAGCAGCTTAGTTCGGGCCCATGAAGCTTTCTTT. Together with reference TRBV7-9 and TRBJ1-1, the CDR3 gives the full variable domain: DTGVSQNPRHKITKRGQNVTFRCDPISEHNRLYWYRQTLGQGPEFLTYFQNEAQLEKSRLLSDRFSAERPKGSFSTLEIQRTEQGDSAMYLCASSLVRAHEAFFGQGTRLTVV.

This chain links TRBV12-3 or TRBV12-4 with TRBJ1-4; 8 bases are shared with TRBD1. This CDR3 has 14 residues. Unmatched junction bases numbered 2, after V lost 3 bases and J lost 5 bases. The DNA for the CDR3 is TGTGCCAGCAGTTTCTGGACAGGGAATGAAAAACTGTTTTTT. It encodes CASSFWTGNEKLFF.

This clonotype was counted at least ten times. The chain carries TRBV3-1 and TRBJ1-5; the D gene is possibly TRBD1 (5 bases). Per germline, CDR1 LGHDT and CDR2 YNNKEL (reference sequence). Trimming shortened V by 4 bases and J by 3 bases, and 10 bases separated the two germline ends. The length of the CDR3 is 14 residues. The CDR3 coding sequence is TGTGCCAGCAGCCCCGACAGTTTCAATCAGCCCCAGCATTTT. This encodes CASSPDSFNQPQHF.

The rearrangement links TRBV21-1 to TRBJ1-5; the listed D gene, TRBD1, was not tested against the DNA. TRBV21-1 is an annotated pseudogene. The CDR3 contains 15 residues. As DNA, the CDR3 is TGTGCCAGCAGAAAGAAACCTAGGGGGCCCAAGCCCCAGCATTTT. Translating gives CASRKKPRGPKPQHF.

The genes are TRBV6-2 or TRBV6-3 and TRBJ2-2; D is ambiguous. The germline CDR1 and CDR2 sequences are MNHEY and SVGEGT. The CDR3 contains 14 residues. Trimming took 6 bases from V and 1 from J, leaving 9 bases between them. CDR3 protein: CASSLGKNTGELFF. Written as DNA, the CDR3 is TGTGCCAGCAGCTTAGGAAAGAACACCGGGGAGCTGTTTTTT.

Many counts were recorded for this clonotype. The chain uses TRBV2 and TRBJ2-2; D is uncertain. This CDR3 spans 14 amino acids. From germline, CDR1 is SNHLY and CDR2 FYNNEI. V lost 7 bases to trimming and J lost 1 base, with 10 bases between them. The CDR3: CASIRAENTGELFF. CDR3 nucleotide sequence: TGTGCCAGCATCAGAGCAGAGAACACCGGGGAGCTGTTTTTT.

The chain joins TRBV29-1 to TRBJ1-1; the D gene is possibly TRBD1 (5 bases). Trimming left V 7 bases short and J 7 bases short, with 10 bases between. The CDR3 consists of 10 residues. Germline CDR1 and CDR2: SQVTM and ANQGSEA. The CDR3 reads CSARDVEAFF. The DNA for the CDR3 is TGCAGCGCCCGGGACGTTGAAGCTTTCTTT.

This clonotype occurred a few times. This chain joins TRBV7-2 and TRBJ1-4; the D is unclear. CDR1 is SGHTA and CDR2 is FQGNSA in the germline V gene. There are 13 residues in the CDR3. V was cut by 2 bases and J by 8 bases, with 9 bases left in between. Here the CDR3 reads CASSLRVWEKLFF. In nucleotides, the CDR3 is TGTGCCAGCAGCTTAAGGGTATGGGAAAAACTGTTTTTT.

At least ten counts were recorded for this clonotype. The chain recombines TRBV9 with TRBJ2-1; TRBD2 agrees at 10 bases. There are 15 residues in the CDR3. In germline, CDR1 is SGDLS, CDR2 YYNGEE. V was clipped by 3 bases and J by 3 bases; unmatched bases: 3. The CDR3 region is CASSAGLAVYNEQFF. In DNA, the CDR3 is TGTGCCAGCAGCGCCGGACTAGCGGTCTACAATGAGCAGTTCTTC.

V and J are TRBV18 and TRBJ1-2; D perhaps matches TRBD1 (5 bases). The CDR3 has 13 residues. Trimming removed 3 bases at V and 3 bases at J, with 8 bases between. CDR1 KGHSH and CDR2 LQKENI come from the germline V gene. The CDR3 sequence is CASSPGTDYGYTF. DNA of the CDR3: TGTGCCAGCTCACCCGGGACGGACTATGGCTACACCTTC.

The rearrangement joins TRBV7-2 to TRBJ2-3; no definite D call. The CDR3 length is 15 residues. Trimming cost V 4 bases and J 1 base, with 12 bases left between them. Germline V gene lookup returns CDR1 SGHTA and CDR2 FQGNSA. The CDR3 loop reads CASSYRRRRTDTQYF. CDR3 DNA: TGTGCCAGCAGCTACCGCCGCCGTCGCACAGATACGCAGTATTTT.

The chain has TRBV28 and TRBJ2-7; perhaps TRBD1 as D (5 bases). The V gene lost 3 bases and the J gene lost 5 bases, with 11 bases spanning the gap. CDR3 length: 13 amino acids. In germline, CDR1 is MDHEN, CDR2 SYDVKM. The CDR3 loop reads CASSFWGTDEQYF. The CDR3 bases are TGTGCCAGCAGTTTTTGGGGCACCGACGAGCAGTACTTC. The full variable domain, with the rest looked up from reference TRBV28 and TRBJ2-7, is DVKVTQSSRYLVKRTGEKVFLECVQDMDHENMFWYRQDPGLGLRLIYFSYDVKMKEKGDIPEGYSVSREKKERFSLILESASTNQTSMYLCASSFWGTDEQYFGPGTRLTVT.

A few counts support this clonotype. V usage is TRBV5-8 and J usage is TRBJ1-1; TRBD1 matches 9 bases. The V segment lost 6 bases and the J segment 5 bases; nucleotides outside the gene matches: 8. CDR1 is SGHTS and CDR2 is YDEGEE in the germline V gene. This CDR3 region has 14 residues. The CDR3 sequence is CASTPDRGRTEAFF. DNA of the CDR3: TGTGCCAGCACCCCGGACAGGGGCAGAACTGAAGCTTTCTTT.